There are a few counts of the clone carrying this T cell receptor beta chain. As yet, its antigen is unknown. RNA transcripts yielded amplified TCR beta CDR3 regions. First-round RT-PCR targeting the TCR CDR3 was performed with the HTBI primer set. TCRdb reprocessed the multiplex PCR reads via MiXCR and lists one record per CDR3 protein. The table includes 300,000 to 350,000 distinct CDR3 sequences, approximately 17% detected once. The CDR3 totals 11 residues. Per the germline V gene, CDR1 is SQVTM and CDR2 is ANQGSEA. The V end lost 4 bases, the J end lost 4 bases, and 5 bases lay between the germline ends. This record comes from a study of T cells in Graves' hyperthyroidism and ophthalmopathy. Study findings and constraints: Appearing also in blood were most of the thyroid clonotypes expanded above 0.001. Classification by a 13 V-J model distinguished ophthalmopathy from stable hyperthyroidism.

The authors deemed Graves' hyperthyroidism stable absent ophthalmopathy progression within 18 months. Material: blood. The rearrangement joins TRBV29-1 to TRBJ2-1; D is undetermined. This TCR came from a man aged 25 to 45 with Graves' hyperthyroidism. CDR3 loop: CSVGMYNEQFF. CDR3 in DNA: TGCAGCGTTGGTATGTACAATGAGCAGTTCTTC.